The table lists the clone carrying this T cell receptor (beta chain) with a few counts. As yet, its antigen is unknown. Researchers made TCR beta libraries by using iRepertoire HTBI primers and running Arm-PCR on CDR3 regions. TCRdb re-analysed the multiplex PCR reads in MiXCR, keeping a single row per CDR3 protein. Of almost 350,000 distinct CDR3 sequences in the sample, less than 20% were seen once. This specimen comes from a study of regulatory T cells in long-lasting Graves disease. Study background: Over-5-year antithyroid drug use with positive TSH receptor antibodies defined persistent Graves' disease in the study. Study-wide results and limits: Persistent disease favored TRBV28, TRBJ1-2 and TRBJ2-5.

Specified time point: persistent/refractory GD, antithyroid drugs over 5 years with positive TRAb. PBMC RNA served as the TCR library source. The germline gives CDR1 SQVTM, CDR2 ANQGSEA. This CDR3 is built from 13 residues. The germline V and J ends were trimmed by 7 bases and 4 bases, with 13 bases remaining between them. The chain combines TRBV29-1 with TRBJ2-2, with D unresolved. The sequencing used peripheral blood mononuclear cells (PBMCs), collected when the disease was refractory, from a patient treated with antithyroid drugs. The sequence was obtained from a female donor with Graves disease. The CDR3 DNA is TGCAGCGGACGAATTCAGCTCACCGGGGAGCTGTTTTTT. As protein: CSGRIQLTGELFF.